The entry below gives a single T cell receptor (beta chain) sequence along with its context. This sample includes further DNA sequences coding for the same CDR3. The entry originates in a study of graft-versus-host responses after intestinal transplantation. Between the trimmed V and J ends, which lost 1 base and 7 bases, there was a span of 10 bases. The CDR3 has 14 amino acids. Per the germline V gene, CDR1 is SEHNR and CDR2 is FQNEAQ (reference sequence). Some clones are missing from TCRdb's copy, which holds only in-frame ones; the method was immunoSEQ multiplex PCR. The sample has approximately 16,000 clones, roughly 88% seen once.

The receptor comes from a human patient who received an intestinal transplant, so some T cells may come from the graft donor. V gene TRBV7-9 combines with J gene TRBJ1-4, with D possibly matching TRBD1 (5 bases). The sequencing used PBMCs, collected roughly 110 days after intestinal transplant. The CDR3 DNA is TGTGCCAGCAGCTTAGAGGGCGGGGGTGAAAAACTGTTTTTT. Translated, it gives CASSLEGGGEKLFF.